Below, 13 T cell receptor beta chains from the same sample are listed, as sequenced in a study of T cells in Graves' hyperthyroidism and ophthalmopathy. Amplification of TCR beta CDR3 regions was performed using RNA transcripts as template. RT-PCR in the first round (using the HTBI primer set) targeted the TCR CDR3. TCRdb reprocessed the multiplex PCR reads with MiXCR, giving one entry per CDR3 protein. The sample has roughly 580,000 distinct CDR3 sequences, approximately 13% seen once. The specimen sequenced was blood. The receptors shown here come from a woman in her 30s with Graves' hyperthyroidism that later progressed to Graves' ophthalmopathy.

The V call is TRBV3-1, the J call TRBJ1-1; D possibly corresponds to TRBD1 (5 bases). Trimming stripped 7 bases from V and 5 bases from J, with 14 bases between. The CDR3 has 13 amino acids. CDR1 LGHDT and CDR2 YNNKEL come from the germline V gene (reference sequence). The CDR3 DNA follows: TGTGCCAGCACCAGGGCTACGAGGACTGAAGCTTTCTTT. It encodes CASTRATRTEAFF.

In this sample, this clonotype turned up many times. V and J are TRBV6-1 and TRBJ2-5, with D maybe TRBD2 (5 bases). Trimming took off 4 bases at V and 2 bases at J, with 11 bases between the two ends. This CDR3 has 14 residues. Germline lookup yields CDR1 MNHNS and CDR2 SASEGT. CDR3 bases: TGTGCCAGCAGTGTTCCGGGGTGGCAAGAGACCCAGTACTTC. It translates to CASSVPGWQETQYF.

This clonotype was counted ten times or more. The chain combines TRBV29-1 with TRBJ1-3, with D maybe TRBD1 (5 bases). CDR3 length equals 11 residues. CDR1 and CDR2 from the germline V gene are SQVTM and ANQGSEA. The ends were cut back, 6 bases at V and 4 bases at J, with 7 bases in the middle. The CDR3 DNA reads as TGCAGCGTGGGGGTGGGAAACACCATATATTTT. Amino acids: CSVGVGNTIYF. Variable domain in full (rest from reference TRBV29-1 and TRBJ1-3): SAVISQKPSRDICQRGTSLTIQCQVDSQVTMMFWYRQQPGQSLTLIATANQGSEATYESGFVIDKFPISRPNLTFSTLTVSNMSPEDSSIYLCSVGVGNTIYFGEGSWLTVV.

The rearrangement links TRBV24-1 to TRBJ1-1, with a possible D match to TRBD1 (5 bases). The CDR3 covers 12 residues. V gave up 3 bases and J gave up 8 bases, with 9 bases separating them. Germline V gene lookup returns CDR1 KGHDR and CDR2 SFDVKD. This CDR3 reads CATSDDRQEAFF. As DNA, the CDR3 is TGTGCCACCAGTGATGATCGACAGGAAGCTTTCTTT.

V and J are TRBV5-1 and TRBJ2-5; D may be TRBD2 (6 bases). The CDR3 totals 15 residues. The germline CDR1 and CDR2 sequences are SGHRS and YFSETQ. Trimming removed 3 bases at V and 4 bases at J, with 16 bases between. The chain's CDR3 is CASSSGAEIAETQYF. The CDR3 bases are TGCGCCAGCAGCTCGGGAGCGGAAATAGCAGAGACCCAGTACTTC. The variable domain in full, completed from reference TRBV5-1 and TRBJ2-5, reads KAGVTQTPRYLIKTRGQQVTLSCSPISGHRSVSWYQQTPGQGLQFLFEYFSETQRNKGNFPGRFSGRQFSNSRSEMNVSTLELGDSALYLCASSSGAEIAETQYFGPGTRLLVL.

V gene TRBV3-1 combines with J gene TRBJ2-1; the match to TRBD2 covers 10 bases. J gave up 0 bases and V 0 bases, and 5 bases lay outside the gene matches. Germline loops: CDR1 LGHDT, CDR2 YNNKEL (reference sequence). CDR3 size: 18 residues. For the CDR3, the DNA is TGTGCCAGCAGCCAAGAATCCCCTAGCGGGAGCTCCTACAATGAGCAGTTCTTC. Amino acid sequence: CASSQESPSGSSYNEQFF.

In its sample, this clonotype was seen many times. The rearrangement links TRBV12-3 or TRBV12-4 to TRBJ2-1; the D is unclear. CDR3 length: 15 residues. Trimming removed 6 bases from V and 4 bases from J, with 16 bases in between. CDR3 in amino acids: CASRSTGVPYNEQFF. The CDR3 DNA is TGTGCCAGCAGGTCCACTGGGGTCCCTTACAATGAGCAGTTCTTC.

In its sample, this clonotype was seen many times. The chain links TRBV28 to TRBJ2-2; 8 bases match TRBD2. This CDR3 region has 14 residues. CDR1 MDHEN and CDR2 SYDVKM come from the germline V gene. J lost 5 bases, V lost 6 bases, and 5 bases had no gene match. In DNA form, the CDR3 reads TGTGCCAGCAGAGCGGGAGAGTGGACCGGGGAGCTGTTTTTT. Protein: CASRAGEWTGELFF. Filled out from reference TRBV28 and TRBJ2-2, the complete variable domain reads DVKVTQSSRYLVKRTGEKVFLECVQDMDHENMFWYRQDPGLGLRLIYFSYDVKMKEKGDIPEGYSVSREKKERFSLILESASTNQTSMYLCASRAGEWTGELFFGEGSRLTVL.

There are many counts of this clonotype. This sequence joins TRBV2 and TRBJ1-4; weak D call: TRBD1 (6 bases). CDR3 size: 15 residues. The V end lost 1 base, the J end lost 7 bases, and 13 bases lay between the germline ends. CDR1 and CDR2 from the germline V gene are SNHLY and FYNNEI. CDR3 loop: CASSEVDRKGEKLFF. CDR3 in DNA: TGTGCCAGCAGTGAAGTTGACAGGAAGGGTGAAAAACTGTTTTTT.

This clonotype came up many times. The gene calls are TRBV10-3 and TRBJ1-5; D gene ambiguous. The CDR3 extends over 12 amino acids. The germline V gene encodes CDR1 ENHRY and CDR2 SYGVKD. V was shortened by 6 bases and J by 7 bases, with 10 bases between the two germline ends. The CDR3 DNA sequence: TGTGCCATCAGCGAAATAGAGCAGCCCCAGCATTTT. Translating it yields CAISEIEQPQHF.

This clonotype was seen many times. The chain combines TRBV7-2 with TRBJ2-3, with 8 positions matching TRBD2. V lost 5 bases and J lost 2; bases outside the gene matches: 9. Germline CDR1 SGHTA, CDR2 FQGNSA. The CDR3 is 16 amino acids. CDR3 in amino acids: CASSPLAGTFTDTQYF. The CDR3 nucleotides read TGTGCCAGCAGCCCCTTAGCGGGGACTTTCACAGATACGCAGTATTTT.

Written as DNA, the CDR3 is TGCAGTGCTACCGGGACAGGGGGTCGAGGCTACACCTTC. Its translation is CSATGTGGRGYTF. The chain recombines TRBV20-1 with TRBJ1-2; 11 positions agree with TRBD1. From germline, CDR1 is DFQATT and CDR2 SNEGSKA (reference sequence). The J segment lost 8 bases and the V segment lost 4 bases, leaving 6 bases of the junction unmatched. The CDR3 loop spans 13 amino acids.

In this sample, this clonotype turned up once. One end of the junction is discordant with germline, which a read error may explain. J is TRBJ1-5 and V is TRBV3-1; D is unresolved. The CDR3 contains 14 residues. The germline V gene encodes CDR1 LGHDT and CDR2 YNNKEL (reference sequence). Here the CDR3 reads CASSQGVANPPQHF. In nucleotides, the CDR3 is TGTGCCAGCAGCCAAGGGGTAGCCAATCCGCCCCAGCATTTT.